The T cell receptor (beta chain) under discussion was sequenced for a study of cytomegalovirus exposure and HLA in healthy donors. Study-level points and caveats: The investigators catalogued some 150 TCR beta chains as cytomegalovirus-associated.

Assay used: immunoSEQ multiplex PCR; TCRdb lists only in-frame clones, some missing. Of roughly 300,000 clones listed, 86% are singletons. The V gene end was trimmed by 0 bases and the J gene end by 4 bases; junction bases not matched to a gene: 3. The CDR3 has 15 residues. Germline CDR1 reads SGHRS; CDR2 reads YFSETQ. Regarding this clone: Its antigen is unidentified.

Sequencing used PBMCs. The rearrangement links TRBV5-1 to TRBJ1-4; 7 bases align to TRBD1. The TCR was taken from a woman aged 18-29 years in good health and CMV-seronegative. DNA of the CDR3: TGCGCCAGCAGCTTGGGTGGGACAGTTAATGAAAAACTGTTTTTT. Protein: CASSLGGTVNEKLFF.